This is a list of T cell receptor beta chains from one sample in a study of cytomegalovirus exposure and HLA in healthy donors. Here immunoSEQ multiplex PCR was the method, and the copy in TCRdb shows in-frame clones only, minus some. Among 150,000 to 200,000 clones listed, around 80% were seen once. Sequencing was performed on PBMCs. These receptors came from a man aged 35-49 years in good health and CMV-seronegative. Both conserved end residues are part of each CDR3. A D gene is named only where the DNA matches it firmly. Rows give clone size only sometimes, using once, few, many, or a class for an expanded clone.

>TRBJ2-3|-|-|TRBV10-3
CAISGAGSADTQYF
TGTGCCATCAGTGGAGCAGGGTCTGCAGATACGCAGTATTTT
>TRBJ2-3|-|TRBD2|TRBV6-5
CASSYGLAADTQYF
TGTGCCAGCAGTTACGGGCTAGCGGCAGATACGCAGTATTTT
>TRBJ2-6|once|TRBD1|TRBV25-1
CASSDPTTGVGANVLTF
TGTGCCAGCAGTGACCCAACTACAGGGGTAGGGGCCAACGTCCTGACTTTC
>TRBJ2-7|once|TRBD1|TRBV6-6
CASSPGQGVVQYF
TGTGCCAGCAGTCCGGGACAGGGGGTGGTACAGTACTTC
>TRBJ2-7|-|-|TRBV4-1
CASSQEGGGTGEPYEQYF
TGCGCCAGCAGCCAAGAAGGTGGGGGCACAGGTGAACCCTACGAGCAGTACTTC
>TRBJ1-5|-|TRBD1|TRBV5-1
CASSITGGGNQPQHF
TGCGCCAGCAGTATTACAGGGGGCGGCAATCAGCCCCAGCATTTT
>TRBJ2-7|-|-|TRBV12-5
CASGLYGDEQYF
TGTGCTAGTGGTTTGTACGGGGACGAGCAGTACTTC
>TRBJ1-1|-|TRBD1|TRBV6-5
CASSYEGRGLNTEAFF
TGTGCCAGCAGTTATGAGGGCAGGGGGCTGAACACTGAAGCTTTCTTT
>TRBJ1-4|-|-|TRBV7-3
CASSSRETNEKLFF
TGTGCCAGCAGCTCTAGGGAGACTAATGAAAAACTGTTTTTT
>TRBJ2-1|-|TRBD2|TRBV2
CASSADSGRAREQFF
TGTGCCAGCAGTGCAGATAGCGGGAGGGCCCGGGAGCAGTTCTTC
>TRBJ2-7|-|TRBD1|TRBV7-2
CASSAAGTVIVGEQYF
TGTGCCAGCAGCGCGGCCGGGACAGTTATCGTCGGCGAGCAGTACTTC
>TRBJ2-7|-|TRBD2|TRBV11-2
CASSPGLGYEQYF
TGTGCCAGCAGCCCGGGACTAGGCTACGAGCAGTACTTC
>TRBJ2-1|-|TRBD2|TRBV7-2
CASRSLAGGPSYNEQFF
TGTGCCAGCAGAAGTTTAGCGGGAGGCCCCTCCTACAATGAGCAGTTCTTC
>TRBJ1-6|-|-|TRBV9
CASSVGTQNNSPLHF
TGTGCCAGCAGCGTAGGGACACAAAATAATTCACCCCTCCACTTT
>TRBJ2-1|-|TRBD2|TRBV6-5
CATKRLAGGNEQFF
TGTGCCACCAAAAGACTAGCGGGAGGCAATGAGCAGTTCTTC
>TRBJ1-2|-|-|TRBV12-1
CASNQNVGGSGYTF
TGTGCCAGCAATCAAAATGTCGGGGGATCGGGCTACACCTTC
>TRBJ2-1|-|-|TRBV10-3
CAISDEGWQFF
TGTGCCATCAGTGATGAGGGATGGCAGTTCTTC
>TRBJ2-5|-|TRBD2|TRBV19
CASSISGEGTQYF
TGTGCCAGTAGTATTAGCGGGGAGGGGACCCAGTACTTC
>TRBJ2-7|once|TRBD1|TRBV11-2
CASSLAPGQGSYEQYF
TGTGCCAGCAGCTTAGCCCCGGGACAGGGGTCCTACGAGCAGTACTTC
>TRBJ2-5|once|-|TRBV5-1
CASSLNVGAETQYF
TGCGCCAGCAGCTTGAATGTGGGGGCGGAGACCCAGTACTTC
>TRBJ1-5|few|TRBD1|TRBV28
CASSLRDRDNQPQHF
TGTGCCAGCAGTTTAAGGGACAGGGACAATCAGCCCCAGCATTTT
>TRBJ1-5|few|-|TRBV9
CASSVGVGNQPQHF
TGTGCCAGCAGCGTAGGGGTCGGGAATCAGCCCCAGCATTTT
>TRBJ1-3|-|-|TRBV25-1
CASSPNREAGNTIYF
TGTGCCAGCAGTCCCAACAGGGAAGCTGGAAACACCATATATTTT
>TRBJ2-1|-|TRBD2|TRBV7-6
CASSFAGGLHEQFF
TGTGCCAGCAGCTTCGCGGGAGGGTTGCATGAGCAGTTCTTC
>TRBJ2-7|-|-|TRBV15
CATSREEGPYEQYF
TGTGCCACCAGCAGAGAGGAGGGACCCTACGAGCAGTACTTC
>TRBJ1-4|-|-|TRBV4-1
CASSQAGGRGKLFF
TGCGCCAGCAGCCAAGCCGGGGGGAGGGGAAAACTGTTTTTT
>TRBJ1-5|-|TRBD1|TRBV6-1
CASSVTPRGLSQPQHF
TGTGCCAGCAGTGTTACCCCCAGGGGGTTAAGTCAGCCCCAGCATTTT
>TRBJ2-5|few|-|TRBV10-3
CAIRLSDSPGGPQYF
TGTGCCATCAGACTTTCGGACTCACCCGGGGGGCCCCAGTACTTC
>TRBJ2-7|-|-|TRBV11-2
CASSLVGEYSYEQYF
TGTGCCAGCAGCTTAGTCGGTGAATACTCCTACGAGCAGTACTTC
>TRBJ2-1|-|-|TRBV27
CASSNRPTGWNEQFF
TGTGCCAGCAGCAACAGACCGACGGGATGGAATGAGCAGTTCTTC
>TRBJ1-2|-|TRBD1|TRBV5-1
CASSIDRGDYTF
TGCGCCAGCAGCATTGACAGGGGTGACTACACCTTC
>TRBJ2-5|-|TRBD2|TRBV9
CASSVVGLVDETQYF
TGTGCCAGCAGCGTAGTGGGACTAGTGGACGAGACCCAGTACTTC